This T cell receptor beta chain was identified during a study of cytomegalovirus exposure and HLA in healthy donors. Across the whole study: As an earlier analysis found, 150 million to 200 million T cells yielded 95 million to 130 million unique TCR beta sequences. Overall study findings and caveats: In an earlier analysis, productive rearrangement rates for most beta V segments clustered near 87% or 30%.

With regard to this clone: Its antigen is not identified.

The PCR used 60 Vbeta and 13 Jbeta primers. The table came from immunoSEQ multiplex PCR; TCRdb's copy has only in-frame clones and leaves some out. The table has about 200,000 clones, roughly 80% seen once. The V gene's germline CDR1 is LNHDA and CDR2 SQIVND (reference sequence). The CDR3 contains 14 residues. J was trimmed by 5 bases and V by 6 bases; bases with no gene match: 4. The rearrangement uses TRBV19 and TRBJ1-6; TRBD1 matches at 7 bases. The sequenced material came from PBMCs. The sequence was collected from a man aged 30 to 45 in good health and CMV-seronegative. This chain's CDR3 is CASSRDSNNSPLHF. For the CDR3, the DNA is TGTGCCAGTAGCCGGGACAGCAATAATTCACCCCTCCACTTT.